A selection of T cell receptor beta chains follows, all from one sample in a study of tumor-infiltrating lymphocytes in primary liver carcinoma. TCRdb re-derived calls from the multiplex PCR reads in MiXCR, one entry per CDR3 protein. The sample lists approximately 210,000 distinct CDR3 sequences; 65% were seen once. The sequencing sample was made of peripheral blood. The receptors were sampled from a woman in her sixties or seventies with primary liver carcinoma and hepatitis B virus infection. CDR3s include the opening cysteine and the closing phenylalanine or tryptophan. A D gene is named only where the DNA matches it firmly. Some rows mark clone size as missing; the rest say once, few, many or name a class of expanded clone.

V	D	J	size	DNA	CDR3
TRBV11-2	NA	TRBJ2-1	NA	TGTGCCAGCAGCCTATGTAGCGAGAGGGCCTCAAATGAGCAGTTCTTC	CASSLCSERASNEQFF
TRBV5-6	NA	TRBJ1-5	NA	TGTGCCAACAGACGACGGGGGTATAGCAATCAGCCCCAGCATTTT	CANRRRGYSNQPQHF
TRBV5-1	NA	TRBJ2-7	NA	TGCGCCAGCAACCCCTCCGGGACTCGGAAAGAGCACTACTTC	CASNPSGTRKEHYF
TRBV29-1	TRBD2	TRBJ2-2	many	TGCAGCGCCGGACTAGCATTGAACACCGGGGAGCTGTTTTTT	CSAGLALNTGELFF
TRBV11-3	NA	TRBJ1-3	NA	TGTGCCAGCAGCTTACGGGGGTCCCCTGGAAACACCATATATTTT	CASSLRGSPGNTIYF
TRBV29-1	NA	TRBJ2-7	NA	TGCAGCGTCGCCGGGATCAAATACGAGCAATACTTC	CSVAGIKYEQYF
TRBV11-2	NA	TRBJ2-1	once	TGTGCCAGCAGCGTAGGTTGGCACCTGCTGGGCGATGAGCAGCTCTTC	CASSVGWHLLGDEQLF
TRBV14	TRBD1	TRBJ1-2	many	TGTGCCAGCAGCACCGGGACAGGGGGCTATGGCTACACCTTC	CASSTGTGGYGYTF
TRBV7-9	NA	TRBJ1-2	NA	TGTGCCCTCCCCCGGGATTATGGCTACACCTTC	CALPRDYGYTF
TRBV7-9	NA	TRBJ1-6	NA	TGTACCAGCAGCTCTTCGGACGCACCCCTCCACTTT	CTSSSSDAPLHF
TRBV11-2	NA	TRBJ2-1	NA	TGTGCCAGCAGCTTATGCGGGTTAGCGGAGTTCTTC	CASSLCGLAEFF
TRBV7-9	TRBD1	TRBJ2-5	NA	TGTGCCAGCAGCCCACCTTCGACAGGGTACCAAGAGACCCAGTACTTC	CASSPPSTGYQETQYF
TRBV29-1	NA	TRBJ1-1	many	TGCAGCGCCTCAGAGGGGGGGATGAACACTGAAGCTTTCTTT	CSASEGGMNTEAFF
TRBV5-1	NA	TRBJ1-2	few	TGCGCCAGCAGCTTGGGGGTGACGACGGTAGGCTACACCTTC	CASSLGVTTVGYTF
TRBV11-2	TRBD1	TRBJ2-7	NA	TGTGCCAGCACCAAGACAACGCTGAGGGACAGGTACGAGCGGTATTTC	CASTKTTLRDRYERYF
TRBV6-4	NA	TRBJ1-2	few	TGTGCCAGCAGCCCCGCGGGAGGCAACTATGGCTACACCTTC	CASSPAGGNYGYTF
TRBV11-2	TRBD2	TRBJ2-3	NA	TGTACCAGCAGGCCCTTTGCGACTAGCACAGATACGCAGTACTTT	CTSRPFATSTDTQYF
TRBV11-1	NA	TRBJ2-7	NA	TGTGCCATCAGCCTGAGGAACCGTAGGGTCCACGAGCAGTGCTTC	CAISLRNRRVHEQCF
TRBV28	NA	TRBJ1-2	NA	TGTGCCAGCAGTTCCCCGAACAGGGAGTTGGGCTACACCTTC	CASSSPNRELGYTF
TRBV11-2	TRBD2	TRBJ2-3	once	TGTACCAGCAGCTTAACGAGCGGGAGCGCAGATACGCAGTATTTT	CTSSLTSGSADTQYF
TRBV4-1	TRBD2	TRBJ2-1	many	TGCGCCAGCAGCCAAGCCGCTAGCGGGGGAAACAATGAGCAGTTCTTC	CASSQAASGGNNEQFF
TRBV29-1	NA	TRBJ2-1	NA	TGCAGCGTTACGAGGCTTAACAATGAACAGTTCTTC	CSVTRLNNEQFF
TRBV5-6	NA	TRBJ2-7	NA	TGTGCCAGCGGCTTGGGAGTGGGGGCCTACGAGCAGTACTTC	CASGLGVGAYEQYF
TRBV30	NA	TRBJ2-3	many	TGTGCCTGGAGCGGGGGACCCGATACGCAGTATTTT	CAWSGGPDTQYF